This TCR beta chain was sequenced for a study of OX40 agonist ivuxolimab in advanced cancers. Germline V gene data show CDR1 as MNHEY and CDR2 as SMNVEV (reference sequence). The trim removed 5 bases at V and 4 bases at J, leaving 2 bases unmatched. The CDR3 covers 13 residues. Assay: immunoSEQ multiplex PCR; the TCRdb copy retains only in-frame clones and omits some. The data contain around 20,000 clones, less than 80% of them singletons. The sample here was CD4+ or CD8+ T cells sorted from blood, taken in a trial of the OX40 agonist ivuxolimab. The sequence was collected from an adult with an advanced solid tumor such as melanoma, head and neck, liver or kidney cancer. J is TRBJ2-1 and V is TRBV27; TRBD1 agrees at 7 bases. CDR3 DNA sequence: TGTGCCAGCAGTCAGACAGGGTACAATGAGCAGTTCTTC. Translated: CASSQTGYNEQFF.